A single sample is the source of the 7 T cell receptor beta chains below, sequenced in a study of cytomegalovirus exposure and HLA in healthy donors. The assay was immunoSEQ multiplex PCR, and TCRdb's table has in-frame clones only and misses some. There are about 180,000 clones in the sample; 87% occur only once, and approximately 1.4% lies in the top ten. The sample was PBMCs. The receptors come from a woman aged 25 to 45 in good health and CMV-seronegative.

Comments on this clone: A read error is possible here, since a much larger clone lies one base away. J is TRBJ1-2 and V is TRBV10-3; 9 bases are shared with TRBD1. The germline V gene has CDR1 ENHRY and CDR2 SYGVKD. V gave up 2 bases and J gave up 2 bases; unmatched junction bases: 0. This CDR3 region has 14 residues. CDR3 amino acids: CAISEDRGNYGYTF. The CDR3, as DNA: TGTGCCATCAGTGAGGACAGGGGGAACTATGGCTACACCTTC.

CDR3 residues: CASSVNKRAGGVGTGELFF. CDR3 coding DNA: TGTGCCAGCAGCGTAAATAAACGAGCGGGGGGGGTCGGCACCGGGGAGCTGTTTTTT. The chain carries TRBV9 and TRBJ2-2, with 10 bases aligning to TRBD2. Trimming removed 1 base from V and 4 bases from J; junction bases left unmatched: 13. The CDR3 sequence is 19 residues long. The germline gives CDR1 SGDLS, CDR2 YYNGEE.

This chain links TRBV27 with TRBJ1-1; perhaps TRBD1 as D (6 bases). The CDR3 runs to 13 residues. V dropped 3 bases and J dropped 9 bases, with 14 bases sitting between them. Germline V gene sequence: CDR1 MNHEY, CDR2 SMNVEV (reference sequence). The CDR3 loop reads CASSLIDTGKAFF. The CDR3 DNA reads as TGTGCCAGCAGTTTGATAGATACAGGGAAAGCTTTCTTT.

This clone was found a few times. The genes are TRBV13 and TRBJ1-6; TRBD1 is a possible D gene (6 bases). V shed 5 bases and J shed 10 bases, with 15 bases lying between them. This CDR3 is 14 amino acids long. Germline assignment: CDR1 PRHDT and CDR2 FYEKMQ (reference sequence). The DNA of the CDR3 is TGTGCCAGCAGCATGGGACAAGAGGGATCACCCCTCCACTTT. This translates into CASSMGQEGSPLHF.

The genes are TRBV6-5 and TRBJ1-5, with D possibly being TRBD1 (5 bases). CDR3 length equals 14 residues. Deletions cut 7 bases from V and 0 bases from J, with 10 bases between. Germline V lookup: CDR1 MNHEY, CDR2 SVGAGI. Written as DNA, the CDR3 is TGTGCCAGCAATCCAGGGATTAGCAATCAGCCCCAGCATTTT. It yields the protein CASNPGISNQPQHF.

The chain combines TRBV25-1 with TRBJ1-6; no reliable D call. Trimming removed 6 bases from V and 2 bases from J, with 17 bases in between. The CDR3 sequence is 17 residues long. CDR1 is MGHDK and CDR2 is SYGVNS in the germline V gene. Written as DNA, the CDR3 is TGTGCCAGCAGAGGAGTCAGTCCTGACCCCTATAATTCACCCCTCCACTTT. As protein: CASRGVSPDPYNSPLHF.

The V gene is TRBV9, the J gene TRBJ2-5; D may be TRBD2 (6 bases). The CDR3 is 14 residues long. Germline CDR1 and CDR2: SGDLS and YYNGEE. Trimming took off 2 bases at V and 0 bases at J, with 8 bases between the two ends. The CDR3: CASSVGGDQETQYF. The CDR3 bases are TGTGCCAGCAGCGTTGGCGGGGACCAAGAGACCCAGTACTTC. Looking up the rest from reference TRBV9 and TRBJ2-5 gives the full variable domain: DSGVTQTPKHLITATGQRVTLRCSPRSGDLSVYWYQQSLDQGLQFLIQYYNGEERAKGNILERFSAQQFPDLHSELNLSSLELGDSALYFCASSVGGDQETQYFGPGTRLLVL.